The 22 T cell receptor beta chains below were found in one sample sequenced in a study of shared clonotypes between healthy human individuals. The data were produced by immunoSEQ multiplex PCR, yet TCRdb's version contains in-frame clones alone and is incomplete. The sample contains some 2,400,000 clones, almost 96% of which appear only once. Input material: naive CD4+ T cells sorted from blood. The subset here: CD45RA+ positively selected. These receptor sequences come from a young man in good health.

In nucleotides, the CDR3 is TGCGCCAGCAGCTCGGGACTAGCGGGGGGACTTAATACGCAGTATTTT. Its protein is CASSSGLAGGLNTQYF. The chain is built from TRBV5-1 and TRBJ2-3; the match to TRBD2 covers 15 bases. The germline CDR1 and CDR2 sequences are SGHRS and YFSETQ. The CDR3 runs 16 residues. J was trimmed by 7 bases and V by 3 bases; bases with no gene match: 6. Using reference TRBV5-1 and TRBJ2-3 for the parts outside the CDR3, the full variable domain is KAGVTQTPRYLIKTRGQQVTLSCSPISGHRSVSWYQQTPGQGLQFLFEYFSETQRNKGNFPGRFSGRQFSNSRSEMNVSTLELGDSALYLCASSSGLAGGLNTQYFGPGTRLTVL.

The chain couples TRBV5-1 to TRBJ2-7; D is unresolved. Germline CDR1 SGHRS, CDR2 YFSETQ. The length of the CDR3 is 11 residues. The V gene lost 4 bases and the J gene lost 7 bases, with 9 bases spanning the gap. The CDR3 sequence: CASSLHGEQYF. The CDR3 nucleotides are TGCGCCAGCAGCCTGCACGGGGAGCAGTACTTC.

The genes are TRBV7-9 and TRBJ2-1; TRBD1 agrees at 7 bases. Germline loops: CDR1 SEHNR, CDR2 FQNEAQ (reference sequence). The trim removed 5 bases at V and 6 bases at J, leaving 10 bases unmatched. The CDR3 contains 15 residues. The CDR3 here is CASSTTGMDLNEQFF. As DNA, the CDR3 is TGTGCCAGCAGCACGACAGGGATGGACCTCAATGAGCAGTTCTTC.

Written as DNA, the CDR3 is TGTGCCAGCAGCCTTTTGACTCCCGCCTACGAGCAGTACTTC. This translates into CASSLLTPAYEQYF. This chain joins TRBV5-5 and TRBJ2-7; D unresolved. Trimming cost V 4 bases and J 2 bases, with 13 bases left between them. Germline CDR1 is SGHKS and CDR2 is YYEKEE (reference sequence). CDR3 length: 14 amino acids.

This sequence joins TRBV7-9 and TRBJ2-3; 10 nucleotides match TRBD1. The CDR3 is 16 residues long. Trimming at V came to 6 bases and at J to 2 bases, leaving 8 bases not matched to a gene. From germline, CDR1 is SEHNR and CDR2 FQNEAQ (reference sequence). The CDR3 sequence is CASRFPGQGNTDTQYF. DNA for the CDR3: TGTGCCAGCAGGTTCCCGGGACAGGGGAACACAGATACGCAGTATTTT.

The chain recombines TRBV30 with TRBJ2-3, with D uncertain. From germline, CDR1 is GTSNPN and CDR2 SVGIG (reference sequence). This CDR3 region has 12 residues. Trimming removed 3 bases from V and 4 bases from J, with 8 bases in between. The CDR3 region has the DNA TGTGCCTGGAGACCAGTCTCAGATACGCAGTATTTT. Its translation is CAWRPVSDTQYF.

The chain is built from TRBV29-1 and TRBJ1-1, with a weak D call TRBD1 (5 bases). Germline CDR1 and CDR2: SQVTM and ANQGSEA. V gave up 7 bases and J gave up 0 bases, with 12 bases separating them. The CDR3 runs 13 residues. CDR3 protein: CSATDSMNTEAFF. CDR3 nucleotides: TGCAGCGCTACCGACAGTATGAACACTGAAGCTTTCTTT.

This chain connects TRBV7-9 to TRBJ1-4, with 10 bases fitting TRBD1. This CDR3 is built from 14 residues. CDR1 SEHNR and CDR2 FQNEAQ come from the germline V gene (reference sequence). J lost 7 bases, V lost 5 bases, and 4 bases had no gene match. CDR3 nucleotide sequence: TGTGCCAGCAGCGGCGACAGGGGGCTTGAAAAACTGTTTTTT. This encodes CASSGDRGLEKLFF.

V usage is TRBV5-1 and J usage is TRBJ1-2; D gene uncertain. V was trimmed by 5 bases and J by 5 bases, leaving 13 bases between them. Germline loops: CDR1 SGHRS, CDR2 YFSETQ. This CDR3 is 13 amino acids long. This CDR3 reads CASSESRRYGYTF. The CDR3 bases are TGCGCCAGCAGTGAGTCCAGGCGATATGGCTACACCTTC.

This chain connects TRBV2 to TRBJ1-4, with 7 nucleotides matching TRBD1. V shed 1 base and J 0 bases; nucleotides not matched to a gene: 8. CDR1 is SNHLY and CDR2 is FYNNEI in the germline V gene. The CDR3 consists of 18 residues. CDR3 bases: TGTGCCAGCAGTGAAGGGAAATTGGGACAGCCAACTAATGAAAAACTGTTTTTT. Translation gives CASSEGKLGQPTNEKLFF.

This clone was seen a single time. Its ends do not fully match the called genes, so a read error is possible. This same CDR3 is encoded by further DNA sequences in the sample. The chain has TRBV5-1 and TRBJ2-7; 7 positions agree with TRBD2. The length of the CDR3 is 14 residues. Per the germline V gene, CDR1 is SGHRS and CDR2 is YFSETQ. Here the CDR3 reads CASSLGGNSYEQYF. The CDR3 DNA follows: TGCGCCAGCAGTTTGGGGGGGAACTCCTACGAGCAGTACTTC.

The table lists this clone with a count of one. This chain links TRBV10-1 with TRBJ2-1, with a tentative D call TRBD1 (6 bases). This CDR3 is built from 13 residues. Germline V gene sequence: CDR1 WNHNN, CDR2 SYGVQD (reference sequence). The germline V and J ends were trimmed by 2 bases and 9 bases, with 11 bases remaining between them. The CDR3 loop reads CASSEQVGGEQFF. CDR3 DNA sequence: TGCGCCAGCAGTGAGCAGGTAGGGGGTGAGCAGTTCTTC.

Worth noting for this clone: Other DNA sequences in the same sample also yield this CDR3. The chain couples TRBV27 to TRBJ1-1; the D is unclear. Trimming took 2 bases from V and 1 from J, leaving 5 bases between them. The CDR3 extends over 13 amino acids. Germline CDR1 and CDR2: MNHEY and SMNVEV (reference sequence). The CDR3 spells CASSLRENTEAFF. The CDR3 DNA follows: TGTGCCAGCAGTTTAAGAGAGAACACTGAAGCTTTCTTT.

V and J are TRBV10-3 and TRBJ2-7, with D possibly TRBD2 on 8 matching bases. CDR1 is ENHRY, CDR2 SYGVKD, per germline. V lost 8 bases, J lost 6 bases, and 17 bases lay in between. The CDR3 totals 13 residues. The CDR3: CAIHREGASEQYF. CDR3 coding DNA: TGTGCCATCCACCGGGAGGGGGCCTCCGAGCAGTACTTC.

V usage is TRBV30 and J usage is TRBJ2-5; 11 bases are shared with TRBD2. The CDR3 runs 20 residues. The V segment lost 2 bases and the J segment 4 bases; nucleotides outside the gene matches: 21. Germline lookup yields CDR1 GTSNPN and CDR2 SVGIG (reference sequence). The CDR3 nucleotides are TGTGCCTGGAGTCAACTTCGAACTTTCGGCCCAACTAGCGGGGGAGAGACCCAGTACTTC. It encodes CAWSQLRTFGPTSGGETQYF.

V is TRBV7-9 and J is TRBJ1-3, with D hard to call. The germline CDR1 and CDR2 sequences are SEHNR and FQNEAQ (reference sequence). The CDR3 runs to 16 residues. V was cut by 5 bases and J by 0 bases, with 14 bases left in between. The CDR3 DNA sequence: TGTGCCAGCAGCCCCCGACAAGAACGCTCTGGAAACACCATATATTTT. Its protein is CASSPRQERSGNTIYF.

This chain links TRBV2 with TRBJ2-7; 8 positions agree with TRBD1. This CDR3 is 13 amino acids long. V was pared by 7 bases and J by 2 bases, with 4 bases of the junction left unmatched. Germline assignment: CDR1 SNHLY and CDR2 FYNNEI. CDR3 in DNA: TGTGCCAGCAAAGGGACAGGTCCCTACGAGCAGTACTTC. Translation: CASKGTGPYEQYF. Based on the CDR3 plus reference TRBV2 and TRBJ2-7, the full variable domain is EPEVTQTPSHQVTQMGQEVILRCVPISNHLYFYWYRQILGQKVEFLVSFYNNEISEKSEIFDDQFSVERPDGSNFTLKIRSTKLEDSAMYFCASKGTGPYEQYFGPGTRLTVT.

The V and J genes are TRBV10-3 and TRBJ2-1, with 11 bases fitting TRBD2. The CDR3 length is 18 residues. In germline, CDR1 is ENHRY, CDR2 SYGVKD. Losses at the gene ends were 2 bases for V and 5 bases for J; bases not matched to a gene: 11. DNA for the CDR3: TGTGCCATCAGTGAGGGTCTCACACTAGCGGGAGACAACAATGAGCAGTTCTTC. It specifies CAISEGLTLAGDNNEQFF.

Concerning this clone itself: The same CDR3 is also encoded by other DNA sequences in this sample. V usage is TRBV15 and J usage is TRBJ1-3; no clear D gene. The CDR3 is 15 residues long. The germline V gene has CDR1 LNHNV and CDR2 YYDKDF (reference sequence). V shed 0 bases and J shed 1 base, with 7 bases lying between them. The CDR3 bases are TGTGCCACCAGCAGAGATCGTGCGTCTGGAAACACCATATATTTT. Its translation: CATSRDRASGNTIYF.

To note about this clone: The same CDR3 can be traced to other DNA sequences in this sample. This sequence joins TRBV10-3 and TRBJ2-7; no reliable D call. The CDR3 is 11 residues long. V dropped 2 bases and J dropped 6 bases, with 5 bases sitting between them. CDR1 is ENHRY, CDR2 SYGVKD, per germline. The CDR3 protein is CAISELGEQYF. The CDR3 DNA follows: TGTGCCATCAGTGAGCTGGGCGAGCAGTACTTC.

The chain uses TRBV10-3 and TRBJ2-3; a possible D gene is TRBD1 (6 bases). This CDR3 spans 15 amino acids. Germline CDR1 reads ENHRY; CDR2 reads SYGVKD. Trimming left V 3 bases short and J 3 bases short, with 13 bases between. This CDR3 is CAISETGLWTDTQYF. CDR3 DNA sequence: TGTGCCATCAGTGAAACAGGGTTGTGGACAGATACGCAGTATTTT.

V usage is TRBV2 and J usage is TRBJ2-3; TRBD2 might be the D (5 bases). The V and J ends lost 11 bases and 2 bases respectively, with 14 bases between them. Germline CDR1 is SNHLY and CDR2 is FYNNEI. This CDR3 contains 13 residues. This CDR3 reads CAGSREHTDTQYF. CDR3 DNA sequence: TGTGCCGGATCGAGGGAACACACAGATACGCAGTATTTT.